A selection of T cell receptor beta chains follows, all from one sample in a study of glioma-infiltrating T cells after dendritic cell vaccination. Profiling relied on immunoSEQ multiplex PCR, and the TCRdb table lists in-frame clones only, not all of them. Of roughly 83,000 clones in the sample, 70% to 90% are singletons; the top ten hold 15% to 18%. The specimen was blood, collected before dendritic cell vaccination. The receptors shown here come from a human donor with glioblastoma. Each CDR3 is given with its conserved first and last residue. D genes are given only for firm matches. The listing skips clone size in some rows; elsewhere it reads once, few, many or a size class.

TGTGCCAGTAGAAAAGGAACAGGGAACACCGGGGAGCTGTTTTTT,CASRKGTGNTGELFF,-,TRBV19,-,TRBJ2-2
TGCGCCAGCAGCTGGCAGGGCCGGGATGAAAAACTGTTTTTT,CASSWQGRDEKLFF,-,TRBV5-1,-,TRBJ1-4
TGTGCCAGCAGCTTAAGAGCCGGGACAGGGGGGAATGAGCAGTTCTTC,CASSLRAGTGGNEQFF,-,TRBV7-3,TRBD1,TRBJ2-1
TGTGCCAGCAGCCCAAGGCCGGCGGGAGATACGCAGTATTTT,CASSPRPAGDTQYF,-,TRBV7-2,-,TRBJ2-3
TGTGCCGTCATGGGAGGCACCGGGGAGCTGTTTTTT,CAVMGGTGELFF,once,TRBV10-3,-,TRBJ2-2
TGTGCCAGCAGTTTATACCGGGGAGTTTTGTACACTGAAGCTTTCTTT,CASSLYRGVLYTEAFF,-,TRBV27,-,TRBJ1-1
TGTGCCAGCAGCCCCCAGACAGGGGCCTACGAGCAGTACTTC,CASSPQTGAYEQYF,-,TRBV14,TRBD1,TRBJ2-7
TGTGCCAGCAGCTTGGGGACTAGCGGGTGGAGCTCCTACAATGAGCAGTTCTTC,CASSLGTSGWSSYNEQFF,once,TRBV7-2,TRBD2,TRBJ2-1
TGCGCCAGCAGCCCTGACGGGTCTGGGGCCAACGTCCTGACTTTC,CASSPDGSGANVLTF,-,TRBV5-1,-,TRBJ2-6
TGTGCCAGCAACACCGGGACTAGCGGGAACCAAGAGACCCAGTACTTC,CASNTGTSGNQETQYF,-,TRBV6-6,TRBD2,TRBJ2-5
TGTGCCAGCAGCCTACAGGGGGCGCAGGAGACCCAGTACTTC,CASSLQGAQETQYF,-,TRBV9,TRBD1,TRBJ2-5
TGCGCCAGCAGTCAATTAAGGCAACGGGGTCAGTTCTTC,CASSQLRQRGQFF,-,TRBV23-1,-,TRBJ2-1
TGTGCCAGCAGCCCCAGGGGTCTACAGGGGGTGTGGAATTCACCCCTCCACTTT,CASSPRGLQGVWNSPLHF,-,TRBV7-9,TRBD1,TRBJ1-6
TGCGCCAGCAGCTTGGCCGACCCGGGAGCAGATACGCAGTATTTT,CASSLADPGADTQYF,-,TRBV5-1,-,TRBJ2-3
TGCGCCAGCAGCCTAGAGACCGGGCCAGCGGATGAGCAGTTCTTC,CASSLETGPADEQFF,-,TRBV4-1,-,TRBJ2-1
TGTGCCAGCTCACCGGTCGGGGGGGACACTGAAGCTTTCTTT,CASSPVGGDTEAFF,-,TRBV18,-,TRBJ1-1
TGTGCCAGCAGCTTAGACCCGGGACAGAATTCACCCCTCCACTTT,CASSLDPGQNSPLHF,-,TRBV13,TRBD1,TRBJ1-6
TGTGCCAGCAGCTTAAACCTAGCGGGAGGAAGTTACGAGCAGTACTTC,CASSLNLAGGSYEQYF,-,TRBV7-9,TRBD2,TRBJ2-7
TGTGCCAGCAGTCCATTCCGGGACAGGGGGTACGAGCAGTACTTC,CASSPFRDRGYEQYF,once,TRBV5-8,TRBD1,TRBJ2-7
TGTGCCAGCAGCAGGGTGGCGGGGTCCCAAGAGACCCAGTACTTC,CASSRVAGSQETQYF,-,TRBV13,-,TRBJ2-5
TGTGCCAGCGCGTCTAGCGGGATCTATGAGCAGTTCTTC,CASASSGIYEQFF,-,TRBV2,TRBD2,TRBJ2-1
TGTGCCAGCAGTACATGGACGGGGCAGCCCCAGCATTTT,CASSTWTGQPQHF,-,TRBV6-1,-,TRBJ1-5
TGTGCCAGCGGCCCAGGGATCGGTTCACCCCTCCACTTT,CASGPGIGSPLHF,-,TRBV2,-,TRBJ1-6
TGTGCCAGTAGTAACCCGGACAGGGTGAGCCAGCCCCAGCATTTT,CASSNPDRVSQPQHF,-,TRBV19,TRBD1,TRBJ1-5
TGTGCCAGCAGCACCTCCGGGACTCAATACAATGAGCAGTTCTTC,CASSTSGTQYNEQFF,-,TRBV7-8,-,TRBJ2-1
TGTGCCAGCAGAACCAGGGGCACCACAGATACGCAGTATTTT,CASRTRGTTDTQYF,-,TRBV7-2,-,TRBJ2-3
TGTGCCAGCACTGCGACGTGGGGCCACGAGCAGTACTTC,CASTATWGHEQYF,-,TRBV6-1,-,TRBJ2-7
TGTGCCAGCAGTCCCGGGACAGGGGGCTCTGGCTACACCTTC,CASSPGTGGSGYTF,-,TRBV28,TRBD1,TRBJ1-2
TGCAGCGCGGAGGGACAGGGAAGCCTTACATTAGATACGCAGTATTTT,CSAEGQGSLTLDTQYF,-,TRBV29-1,TRBD1,TRBJ2-3
TGTGCCAGCAGCCAACAAGAGACCCAGTACTTC,CASSQQETQYF,-,TRBV11-2,-,TRBJ2-5
TGTGCCAGCAGCGTAGGTGGGCAGGTAATGAACACTGAAGCTTTCTTT,CASSVGGQVMNTEAFF,-,TRBV9,-,TRBJ1-1
TGTGCCAGTAGTATAGATCTCTATCAGCCCCAGCATTTT,CASSIDLYQPQHF,medium-sized,TRBV19,-,TRBJ1-5
TGTGCCAGCAGCCAAGGTAGACTAGCGGGCGTATATGAGCAGTTCTTC,CASSQGRLAGVYEQFF,-,TRBV14,TRBD2,TRBJ2-1
TGTGCCAGTAGTATTGGGGGGTTCTCCGGGAATACGCAGTATTTT,CASSIGGFSGNTQYF,-,TRBV19,-,TRBJ2-3
TGTGCCAGCAGTGCCACTATGTTTGCGCAGTACTTC,CASSATMFAQYF,-,TRBV6-1,-,TRBJ2-7
TGTGCCAGCGGCATTCTAGCGGGATTGAACACCGGGGAGCTGTTTTTT,CASGILAGLNTGELFF,-,TRBV27,TRBD2,TRBJ2-2
TGTGCCAGCAGCTTAGGACCGGGTTATTATGAAAAACTGTTTTTT,CASSLGPGYYEKLFF,few,TRBV7-6,-,TRBJ1-4
TGTGCCAGCAGCTTAGGCGGGAACACAGATACGCAGTATTTT,CASSLGGNTDTQYF,once,TRBV13,-,TRBJ2-3
TGTGCCAGTCGACAGGGGTTGGGGGTCATGCCCCAGCATTTT,CASRQGLGVMPQHF,-,TRBV19,TRBD1,TRBJ1-5
TGTGCCAGCAGTGATGAGCCCCTCATCGGGAGAGCCACCTACGAGCAGTACTTC,CASSDEPLIGRATYEQYF,-,TRBV2,-,TRBJ2-7
TGCGCCAGCAGCCCGACCGGGACAGCTTCCTACGAGCAGTACTTC,CASSPTGTASYEQYF,few,TRBV4-1,TRBD1,TRBJ2-7
TGTGCCAGCAGTGATGAGGAGGGCCCCTACAATGAGCAGTTCTTC,CASSDEEGPYNEQFF,-,TRBV2,-,TRBJ2-1
TGTGCCAGCAGCCAGAGGACTAGCGGGACGGGCCAAGAGACCCAGTACTTC,CASSQRTSGTGQETQYF,-,TRBV4-2,TRBD2,TRBJ2-5
TGTGCCAGTAGTATCAGGGGGGACACTGAAGCTTTCTTT,CASSIRGDTEAFF,-,TRBV19,TRBD1,TRBJ1-1
TGTGCCAGCAGCCCACAGGGGGCTTTGATCGGGGAGCTGTTTTTT,CASSPQGALIGELFF,-,TRBV6-5,TRBD1,TRBJ2-2
TGCAGCGTTTCGGGTCTGTGGGAGGGAGGCGGCCGTGGCGAGGACGAGCAGTACTTC,CSVSGLWEGGGRGEDEQYF,-,TRBV29-1,TRBD2,TRBJ2-7
TGTGCCAGCAGAGCGACTGGAGAGCAGTACTTC,CASRATGEQYF,-,TRBV7-6,-,TRBJ2-7
TGTGCCAGCAGCCCGAGGACAGGTAAACTCTACGAGCAGTACTTC,CASSPRTGKLYEQYF,-,TRBV7-9,TRBD1,TRBJ2-7
TGTGCCAGCAGCCCTAACGGGGGGCCGGCAGATACGCAGTATTTT,CASSPNGGPADTQYF,-,TRBV14,-,TRBJ2-3
TGTGCCAGCAACCCAGGACTAGAAGGAGATACGCAGTATTTT,CASNPGLEGDTQYF,-,TRBV25-1,TRBD2,TRBJ2-3
TGTGCCAGCAGCCAAAACTACAATGAGCAGTTCTTC,CASSQNYNEQFF,-,TRBV7-9,-,TRBJ2-1